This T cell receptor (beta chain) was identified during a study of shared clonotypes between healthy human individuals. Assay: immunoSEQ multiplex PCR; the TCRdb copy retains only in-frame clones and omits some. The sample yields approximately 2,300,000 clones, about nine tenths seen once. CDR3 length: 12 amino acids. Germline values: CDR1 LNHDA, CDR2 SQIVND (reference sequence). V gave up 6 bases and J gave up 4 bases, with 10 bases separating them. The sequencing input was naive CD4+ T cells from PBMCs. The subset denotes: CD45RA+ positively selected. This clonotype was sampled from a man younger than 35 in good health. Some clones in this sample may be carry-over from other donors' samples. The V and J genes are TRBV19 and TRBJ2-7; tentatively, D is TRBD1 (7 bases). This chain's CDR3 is CASSRGEYEQYF. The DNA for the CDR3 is TGTGCCAGTAGCAGGGGGGAATACGAGCAGTACTTC.